Presented here are 6 T cell receptor beta chains from one specimen sequenced in a study of cytomegalovirus exposure and HLA in healthy donors. In the PCR, 60 Vbeta and 13 Jbeta primers were used. Data came from immunoSEQ multiplex PCR; TCRdb stores just in-frame clones and leaves some out. The repertoire holds about 160,000 clones, 75% to 90% seen once, with 0.95% to 1.5% in the top ten. The sequenced material came from PBMCs. The receptors were sampled from a boy aged 2 to 10 in good health and CMV-seronegative.

The chain uses TRBV6-8 and TRBJ1-2; 7 bases agree with TRBD1. Germline values: CDR1 MNHGY, CDR2 SAAAGT. The V gene end was trimmed by 0 bases and the J gene end by 3 bases; junction bases not matched to a gene: 7. The CDR3 covers 16 residues. CDR3 DNA sequence: TGTGCCAGCAGTTACTCCAATCACAGGGGCGACTATGGCTACACCTTC. Its protein product is CASSYSNHRGDYGYTF.

This clone was picked up a small number of times. The V gene is TRBV21-1, the J gene TRBJ2-4; the table's D call, TRBD2, was not checked against the DNA. TRBV21-1 is listed as a pseudogene. The CDR3 sequence is 18 residues long. CDR3: CASSNGPGGSLAKNIQYF. The CDR3 DNA reads TGTGCCAGCAGCAACGGTCCTGGCGGTTCTTTAGCCAAAAACATTCAGTACTTC.

In nucleotides, the CDR3 is TGTGCCAGCAGCAAAGGACAGGCAACTAATGAAAAACTGTTTTTT. Translation gives CASSKGQATNEKLFF. The chain recombines TRBV7-9 with TRBJ1-4; 7 nucleotides line up with TRBD1. The V segment lost 5 bases and the J segment 0 bases; nucleotides outside the gene matches: 3. This CDR3 region has 15 residues. Germline V gene sequence: CDR1 SEHNR, CDR2 FQNEAQ (reference sequence).

This clone came up a few times. This sequence joins TRBV27 and TRBJ2-2; D unresolved. Germline CDR1 is MNHEY and CDR2 is SMNVEV (reference sequence). V was trimmed by 5 bases and J by 6 bases, leaving 7 bases between them. The CDR3 is 12 amino acids. The CDR3 is CASSVRAGELFF. DNA of the CDR3: TGTGCCAGCAGTGTTAGAGCCGGGGAGCTGTTTTTT.

The V gene is TRBV7-3, the J gene TRBJ2-2; 9 bases fit TRBD2. Trimming removed 5 bases from V and 5 bases from J; junction bases left unmatched: 6. The V gene's germline CDR1 is SGHTA and CDR2 FQGTGA. The CDR3 totals 15 residues. The DNA for the CDR3 is TGTGCCAGCAGCCCACGGACTAGCGAGACCGGGGAGCTGTTTTTT. Translated, it gives CASSPRTSETGELFF.

The chain carries TRBV28 and TRBJ1-2; 8 nucleotides match TRBD1. The CDR3 contains 19 residues. V was pared by 4 bases and J by 4 bases, with 20 bases of the junction left unmatched. Germline values: CDR1 MDHEN, CDR2 SYDVKM. The CDR3: CASSSGRPKQTGAIYGYTF. CDR3 coding DNA: TGTGCCAGCAGTTCCGGCCGACCAAAACAGACAGGGGCCATCTATGGCTACACCTTC.